This TCR beta chain was obtained from a study of blood T cell repertoires in COVID-19. The CDR3 consists of 13 residues. Trimming at V came to 3 bases and at J to 6 bases, leaving 3 bases not matched to a gene. Looked up from germline, CDR1 is GTSNPN and CDR2 is SVGIG (reference sequence). Across 24 US areas, participants ranged in age from about 18 to 100 years. Participants' reported clinical history set cohort assignment. All exposed participants met a person with COVID-19 within 2 weeks before entering the study. Assay: immunoSEQ multiplex PCR; the TCRdb copy retains only in-frame clones and omits some. The table has about 430,000 clones, around nine tenths seen once.

This TCR derives from a young woman who had been exposed to COVID-19. The chain carries TRBV30 and TRBJ2-7, with TRBD2 identical over 12 bases. Sequenced: PBMCs or T cells enriched from blood (not recorded which). As DNA, the CDR3 is TGTGCCTGGAGACTAGCGGGGGGCCCCGAGCAGTACTTC. Residues: CAWRLAGGPEQYF.